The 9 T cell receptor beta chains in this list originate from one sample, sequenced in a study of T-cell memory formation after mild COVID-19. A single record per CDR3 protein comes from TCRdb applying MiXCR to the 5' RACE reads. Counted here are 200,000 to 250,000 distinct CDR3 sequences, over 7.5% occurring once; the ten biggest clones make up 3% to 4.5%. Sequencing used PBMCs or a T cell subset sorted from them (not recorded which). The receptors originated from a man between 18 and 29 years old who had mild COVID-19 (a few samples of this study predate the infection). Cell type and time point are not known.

Written as DNA, the CDR3 is TGTGCTAGTGGCCTCGGGTTCCGGGAGCTGTTTTTT. Its translation is CASGLGFRELFF. The chain uses TRBV12-5 and TRBJ2-2; D is uncertain. Per the germline V gene, CDR1 is LGHNT and CDR2 is FRNRAP. V was clipped by 6 bases and J by 9 bases, with 11 bases between them. This CDR3 region has 12 residues.

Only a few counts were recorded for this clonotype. The CDR3 DNA follows: TGTGCCTGGAGCGCCCCCAGGGGGCACGCTCGAAGGGAGCAGTACTTC. This sequence encodes CAWSAPRGHARREQYF. The chain is built from TRBV30 and TRBJ2-7; 8 bases are a match to TRBD1. The V segment lost 3 bases and the J segment 7 bases; nucleotides outside the gene matches: 17. This CDR3 is built from 16 residues. CDR1 GTSNPN and CDR2 SVGIG come from the germline V gene (reference sequence).

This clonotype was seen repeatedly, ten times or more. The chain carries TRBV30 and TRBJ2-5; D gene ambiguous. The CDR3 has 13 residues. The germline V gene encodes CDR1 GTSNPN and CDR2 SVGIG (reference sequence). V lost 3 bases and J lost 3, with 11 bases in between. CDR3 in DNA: TGTGCCTGGAGAGGCGCAGCTGAAGAGACCCAGTACTTC. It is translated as CAWRGAAEETQYF.

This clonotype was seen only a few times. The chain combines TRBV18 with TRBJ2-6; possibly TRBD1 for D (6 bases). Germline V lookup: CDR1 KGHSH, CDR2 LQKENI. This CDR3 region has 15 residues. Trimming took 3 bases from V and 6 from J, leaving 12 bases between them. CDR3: CASSPDRSKANVLTF. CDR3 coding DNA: TGTGCCAGCTCACCCGACAGGTCCAAGGCCAACGTCCTGACTTTC.

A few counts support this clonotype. In DNA, the CDR3 is TGCAGCGTTAATCTAGGGCAGAACACCGGGGAGCTGTTTTTT. Its translation is CSVNLGQNTGELFF. The chain joins TRBV29-1 to TRBJ2-2; the D is unclear. The V gene's germline CDR1 is SQVTM and CDR2 ANQGSEA. V gave up 5 bases and J gave up 1 base, with 11 bases separating them. This CDR3 contains 14 residues.

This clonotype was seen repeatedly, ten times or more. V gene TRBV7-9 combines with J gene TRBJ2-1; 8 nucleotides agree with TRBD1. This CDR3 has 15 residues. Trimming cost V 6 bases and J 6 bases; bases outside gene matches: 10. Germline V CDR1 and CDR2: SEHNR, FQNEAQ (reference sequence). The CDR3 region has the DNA TGTGCCAGCAGGACCCTCGGGACAGGACTCAATGAGCAGTTCTTC. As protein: CASRTLGTGLNEQFF.

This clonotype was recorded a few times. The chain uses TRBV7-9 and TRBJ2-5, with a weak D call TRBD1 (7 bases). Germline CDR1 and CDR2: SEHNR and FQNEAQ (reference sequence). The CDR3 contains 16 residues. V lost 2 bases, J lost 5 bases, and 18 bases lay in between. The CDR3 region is CASSLSRTGGAETQYF. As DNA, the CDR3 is TGTGCCAGCAGCTTATCCAGGACAGGCGGGGCGGAGACCCAGTACTTC.

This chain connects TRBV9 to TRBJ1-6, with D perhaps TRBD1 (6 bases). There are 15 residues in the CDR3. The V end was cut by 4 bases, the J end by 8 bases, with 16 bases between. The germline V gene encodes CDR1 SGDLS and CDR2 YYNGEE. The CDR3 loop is CASSPRGGMDSPLHF. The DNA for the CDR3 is TGTGCCAGCAGCCCGCGTGGGGGCATGGATTCACCCCTCCACTTT.

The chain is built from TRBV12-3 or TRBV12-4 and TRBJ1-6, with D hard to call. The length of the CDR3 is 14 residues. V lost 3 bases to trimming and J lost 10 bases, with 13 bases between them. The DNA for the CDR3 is TGTGCCAGCAGTTTCGAGGGTTTAGAATCACCCCTCCACTTT. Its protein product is CASSFEGLESPLHF.